This T cell receptor beta chain was found in a study of blood T cell repertoires in COVID-19. Whole-study context: The origin of the acute and convalescent COVID-19 samples was the United States, Italy and Spain. T cells, B-cell-depleted T cells, or PBMCs supplied cDNA or gDNA.

The authors' processing: It was from reference gene primer amplification that nucleated cell counts were estimated. This table comes from immunoSEQ multiplex PCR, and its TCRdb copy is limited to in-frame clones, with some not included. D and trimming come from the DNA, and the V and J calls and clone size come from that table. The sample lists around 200,000 clones; 86% were seen once. This CDR3 is 15 amino acids long. V was pared by 7 bases and J by 4 bases, with 15 bases between. Germline values: CDR1 SGHRS, CDR2 YFSETQ. The chain employs TRBV5-1 and TRBJ1-6; D might be TRBD1 (6 bases). The origin of this receptor is a man aged 50-59 years with acute or convalescent COVID-19. The sample taken for sequencing was peripheral blood. CDR3 amino acids: CASQPMGTYNSPLHF. DNA for the CDR3: TGCGCCAGCCAACCCATGGGGACATATAATTCACCCCTCCACTTT.